The source of this T cell receptor (beta chain) is a study of PD-1 blockade in mismatch repair-deficient tumors. Sequencing was performed with immunoSEQ multiplex PCR; in TCRdb, only in-frame clones are kept and a portion is missing. The table lists 50,000 to 75,000 clones, more than 70% of them singletons. The source material was peripheral blood, sampled 52 weeks after starting pembrolizumab. The receptor was isolated from an adult with mismatch repair-deficient cancer.

This CDR3 reads CASSFELLAGASYEQYF. The CDR3 nucleotides are TGTGCCAGCAGCTTCGAATTACTAGCGGGAGCATCCTACGAGCAGTACTTC. V and J are TRBV11-2 and TRBJ2-7, with 11 nucleotides matching TRBD2. The CDR3 sequence is 17 residues long. With 3 bases clipped from V and 1 base from J, the junction kept 8 bases outside the gene matches. CDR1 is SGHAT and CDR2 is FQNNGV in the germline V gene.